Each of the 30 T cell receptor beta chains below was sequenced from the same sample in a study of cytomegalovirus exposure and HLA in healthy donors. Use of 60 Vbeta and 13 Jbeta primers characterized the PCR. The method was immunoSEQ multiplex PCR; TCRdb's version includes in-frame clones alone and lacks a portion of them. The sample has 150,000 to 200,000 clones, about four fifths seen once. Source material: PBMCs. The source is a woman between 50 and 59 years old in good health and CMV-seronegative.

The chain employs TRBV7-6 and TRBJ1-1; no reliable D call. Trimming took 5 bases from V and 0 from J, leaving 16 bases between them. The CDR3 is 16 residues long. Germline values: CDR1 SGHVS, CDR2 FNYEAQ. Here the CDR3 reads CASSPRGGVLNTEAFF. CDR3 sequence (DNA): TGTGCCAGCAGCCCACGGGGTGGGGTCTTGAACACTGAAGCTTTCTTT.

The CDR3 sequence is CASSSGQANEKLFF. As DNA, the CDR3 is TGTGCCAGCAGTTCCGGCCAGGCTAATGAAAAACTGTTTTTT. The chain has TRBV28 and TRBJ1-4, with no clear D. The CDR3 covers 14 residues. V was pared by 4 bases and J by 3 bases, with 9 bases between. Germline loops: CDR1 MDHEN, CDR2 SYDVKM.

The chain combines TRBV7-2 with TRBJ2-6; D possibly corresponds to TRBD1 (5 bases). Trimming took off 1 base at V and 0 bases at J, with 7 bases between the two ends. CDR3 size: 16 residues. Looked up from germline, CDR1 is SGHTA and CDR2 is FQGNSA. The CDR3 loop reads CASSLGGSSGANVLTF. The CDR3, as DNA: TGTGCCAGCAGCTTAGGGGGCAGCTCTGGGGCCAACGTCCTGACTTTC.

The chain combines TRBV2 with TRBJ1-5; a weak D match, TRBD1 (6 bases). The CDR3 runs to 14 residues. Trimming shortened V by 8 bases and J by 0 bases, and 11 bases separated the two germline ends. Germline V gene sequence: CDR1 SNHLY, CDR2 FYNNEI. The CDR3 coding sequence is TGTGCCAGCGGTGCCAGGGGTAGCAATCAGCCCCAGCATTTT. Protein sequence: CASGARGSNQPQHF.

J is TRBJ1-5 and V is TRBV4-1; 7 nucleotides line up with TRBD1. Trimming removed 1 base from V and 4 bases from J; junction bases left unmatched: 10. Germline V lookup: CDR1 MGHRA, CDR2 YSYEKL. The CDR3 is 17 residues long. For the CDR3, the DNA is TGCGCCAGCAGCCAAGGAGCCGCCAGGGGGTGGAATCAGCCCCAGCATTTT. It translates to CASSQGAARGWNQPQHF.

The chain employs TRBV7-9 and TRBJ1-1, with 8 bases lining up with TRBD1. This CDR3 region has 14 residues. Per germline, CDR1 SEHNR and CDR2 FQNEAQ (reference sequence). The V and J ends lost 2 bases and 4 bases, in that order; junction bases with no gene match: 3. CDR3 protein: CASSLQQGGTEAFF. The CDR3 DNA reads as TGTGCCAGCAGCTTACAACAGGGGGGCACTGAAGCTTTCTTT.

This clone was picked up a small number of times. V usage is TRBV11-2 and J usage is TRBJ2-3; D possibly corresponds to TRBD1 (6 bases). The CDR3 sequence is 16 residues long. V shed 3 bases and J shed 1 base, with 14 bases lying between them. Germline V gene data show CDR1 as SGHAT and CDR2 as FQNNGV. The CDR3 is CASSFGQKKGTDTQYF. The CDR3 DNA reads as TGTGCCAGCAGCTTTGGACAGAAGAAAGGCACAGATACGCAGTATTTT. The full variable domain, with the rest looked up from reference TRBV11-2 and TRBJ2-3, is EAGVAQSPRYKIIEKRQSVAFWCNPISGHATLYWYQQILGQGPKLLIQFQNNGVVDDSQLPKDRFSAERLKGVDSTLKIQPAKLEDSAVYLCASSFGQKKGTDTQYFGPGTRLTVL.

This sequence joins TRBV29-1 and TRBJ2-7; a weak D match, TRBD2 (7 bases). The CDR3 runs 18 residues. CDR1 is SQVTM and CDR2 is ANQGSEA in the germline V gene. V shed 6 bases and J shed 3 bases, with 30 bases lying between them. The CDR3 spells CSVGAGQRIGGRFYEQYF. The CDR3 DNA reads TGCAGCGTGGGGGCAGGACAGCGTATTGGCGGGAGATTCTACGAGCAGTACTTC.

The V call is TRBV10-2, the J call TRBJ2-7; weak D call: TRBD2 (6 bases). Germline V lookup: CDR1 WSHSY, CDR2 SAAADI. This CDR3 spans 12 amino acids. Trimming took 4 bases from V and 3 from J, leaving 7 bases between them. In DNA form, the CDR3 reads TGCGCCAGCAGTGGGGGAGGCTACGAGCAGTACTTC. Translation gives CASSGGGYEQYF.

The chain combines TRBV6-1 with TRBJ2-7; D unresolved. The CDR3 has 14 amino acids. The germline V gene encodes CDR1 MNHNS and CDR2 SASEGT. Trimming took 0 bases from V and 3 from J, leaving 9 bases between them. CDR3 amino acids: CASSEARSGYEQYF. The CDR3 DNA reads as TGTGCCAGCAGTGAAGCGAGGAGTGGCTACGAGCAGTACTTC.

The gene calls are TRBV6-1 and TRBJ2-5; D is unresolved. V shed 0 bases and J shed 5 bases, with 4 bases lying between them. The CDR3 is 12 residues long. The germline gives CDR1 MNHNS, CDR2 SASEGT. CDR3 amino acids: CASSEARETQYF. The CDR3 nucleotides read TGTGCCAGCAGTGAAGCGAGGGAGACCCAGTACTTC.

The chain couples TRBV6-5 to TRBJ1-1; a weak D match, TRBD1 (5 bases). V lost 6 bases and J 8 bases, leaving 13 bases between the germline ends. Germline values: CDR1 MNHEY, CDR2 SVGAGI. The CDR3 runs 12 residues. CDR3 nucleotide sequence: TGTGCCAGCAGCTACCTCACAGGAGAAGCTTTCTTT. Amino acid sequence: CASSYLTGEAFF.

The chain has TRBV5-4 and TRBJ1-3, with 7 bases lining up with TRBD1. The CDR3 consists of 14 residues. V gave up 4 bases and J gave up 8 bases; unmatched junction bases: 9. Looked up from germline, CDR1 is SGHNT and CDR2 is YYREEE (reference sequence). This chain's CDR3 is CASSRDSSRDTIYF. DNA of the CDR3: TGTGCCAGCAGCCGGGACAGCTCCCGGGACACCATATATTTT.

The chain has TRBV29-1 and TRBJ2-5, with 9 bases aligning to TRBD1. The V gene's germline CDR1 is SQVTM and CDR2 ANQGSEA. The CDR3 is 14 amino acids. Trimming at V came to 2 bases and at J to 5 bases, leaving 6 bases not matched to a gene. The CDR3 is CSVEPTGGWETQYF. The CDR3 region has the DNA TGCAGCGTTGAACCAACAGGGGGCTGGGAGACCCAGTACTTC. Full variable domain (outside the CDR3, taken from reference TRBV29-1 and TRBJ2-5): SAVISQKPSRDICQRGTSLTIQCQVDSQVTMMFWYRQQPGQSLTLIATANQGSEATYESGFVIDKFPISRPNLTFSTLTVSNMSPEDSSIYLCSVEPTGGWETQYFGPGTRLLVL.

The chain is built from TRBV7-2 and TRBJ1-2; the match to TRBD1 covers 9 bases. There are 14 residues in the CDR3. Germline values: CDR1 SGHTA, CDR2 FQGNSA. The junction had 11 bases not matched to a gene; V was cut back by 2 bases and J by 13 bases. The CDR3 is CASSLNRDRVSVTF. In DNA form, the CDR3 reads TGTGCCAGCAGCTTAAATAGGGACAGGGTATCGGTCACCTTC.

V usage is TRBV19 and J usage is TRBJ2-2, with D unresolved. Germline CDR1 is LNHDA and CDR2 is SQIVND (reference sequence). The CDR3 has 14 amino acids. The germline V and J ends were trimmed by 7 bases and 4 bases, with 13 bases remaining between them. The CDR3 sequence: CASKPGISTGELFF. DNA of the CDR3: TGTGCCAGTAAGCCGGGTATCAGCACCGGGGAGCTGTTTTTT.

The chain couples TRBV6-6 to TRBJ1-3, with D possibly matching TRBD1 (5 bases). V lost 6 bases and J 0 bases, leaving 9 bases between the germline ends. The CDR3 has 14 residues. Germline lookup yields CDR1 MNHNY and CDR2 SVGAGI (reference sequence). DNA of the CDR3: TGTGCCAGCAGCCAGGGTTTCTCTGGAAACACCATATATTTT. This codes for CASSQGFSGNTIYF.

In DNA, the CDR3 is TGTGCCAGCAGATCCGGGACACCGAACACTGAAGCTTTCTTT. Amino acid sequence: CASRSGTPNTEAFF. J is TRBJ1-1 and V is TRBV6-1, with TRBD1 as a possible D gene (6 bases). This CDR3 has 14 residues. The germline CDR1 and CDR2 sequences are MNHNS and SASEGT. V lost 6 bases and J lost 1, with 12 bases in between.

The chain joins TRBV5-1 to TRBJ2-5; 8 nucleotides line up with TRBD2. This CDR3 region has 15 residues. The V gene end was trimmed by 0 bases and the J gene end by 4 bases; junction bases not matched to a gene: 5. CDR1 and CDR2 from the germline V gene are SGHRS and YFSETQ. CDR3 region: CASSLAAGGRETQYF. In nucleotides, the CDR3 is TGCGCCAGCAGCTTGGCCGCGGGAGGTAGAGAGACCCAGTACTTC.

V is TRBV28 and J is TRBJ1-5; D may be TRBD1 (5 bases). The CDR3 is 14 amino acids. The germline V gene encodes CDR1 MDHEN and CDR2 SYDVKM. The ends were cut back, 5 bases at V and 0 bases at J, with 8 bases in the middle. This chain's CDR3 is CASSRTISNQPQHF. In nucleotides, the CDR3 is TGTGCCAGCAGTCGGACAATTAGCAATCAGCCCCAGCATTTT.

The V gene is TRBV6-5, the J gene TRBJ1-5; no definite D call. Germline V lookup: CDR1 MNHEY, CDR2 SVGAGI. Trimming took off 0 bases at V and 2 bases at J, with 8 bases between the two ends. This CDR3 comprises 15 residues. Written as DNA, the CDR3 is TGTGCCAGCAGTTACTCTTCCGGTGGCAATCAGCCCCAGCATTTT. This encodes CASSYSSGGNQPQHF.

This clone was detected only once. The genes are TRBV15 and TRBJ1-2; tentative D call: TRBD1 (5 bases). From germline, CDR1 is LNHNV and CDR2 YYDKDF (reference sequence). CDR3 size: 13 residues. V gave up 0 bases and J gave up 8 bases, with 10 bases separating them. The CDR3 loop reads CATSREGAGGYTF. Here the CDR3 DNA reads TGTGCCACCAGCAGAGAAGGGGCAGGGGGCTACACCTTC.

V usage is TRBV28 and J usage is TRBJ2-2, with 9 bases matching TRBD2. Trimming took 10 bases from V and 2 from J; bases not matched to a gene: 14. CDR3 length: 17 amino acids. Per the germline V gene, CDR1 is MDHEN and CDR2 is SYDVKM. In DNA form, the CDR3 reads TGTGCCACAACAAGTAACTCAGCGGGGGGAAACACCGGGGAGCTGTTTTTT. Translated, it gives CATTSNSAGGNTGELFF.

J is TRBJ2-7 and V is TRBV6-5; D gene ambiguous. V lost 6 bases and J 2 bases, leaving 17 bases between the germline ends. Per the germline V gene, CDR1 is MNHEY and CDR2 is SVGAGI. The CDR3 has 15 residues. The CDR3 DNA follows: TGTGCCAGCAGGGCCTCATGGAGTACACCCTACGAGCAGTACTTC. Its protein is CASRASWSTPYEQYF.

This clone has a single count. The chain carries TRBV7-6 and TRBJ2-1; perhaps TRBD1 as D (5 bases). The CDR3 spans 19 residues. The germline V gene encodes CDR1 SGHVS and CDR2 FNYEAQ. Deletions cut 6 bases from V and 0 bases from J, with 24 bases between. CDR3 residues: CASRNLAGKGLSSYNEQFF. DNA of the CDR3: TGTGCCAGCAGGAACCTCGCAGGGAAAGGGCTGAGCTCCTACAATGAGCAGTTCTTC.

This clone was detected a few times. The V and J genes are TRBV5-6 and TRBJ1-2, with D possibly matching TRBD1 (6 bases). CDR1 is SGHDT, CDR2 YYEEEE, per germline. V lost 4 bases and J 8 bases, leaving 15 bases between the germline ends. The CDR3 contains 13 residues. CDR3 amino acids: CASSLSRTEGYTF. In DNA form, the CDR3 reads TGTGCCAGCAGCCTGTCACGGACAGAGGGCTACACCTTC. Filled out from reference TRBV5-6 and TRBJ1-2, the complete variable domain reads DAGVTQSPTHLIKTRGQQVTLRCSPKSGHDTVSWYQQALGQGPQFIFQYYEEEERQRGNFPDRFSGHQFPNYSSELNVNALLLGDSALYLCASSLSRTEGYTFGSGTRLTVV.

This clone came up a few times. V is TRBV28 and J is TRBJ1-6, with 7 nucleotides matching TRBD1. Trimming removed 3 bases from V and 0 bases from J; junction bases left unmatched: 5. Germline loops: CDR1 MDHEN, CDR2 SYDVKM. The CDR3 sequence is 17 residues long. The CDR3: CASSLAGQSSYNSPLHF. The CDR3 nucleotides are TGTGCCAGCAGTTTGGCGGGACAGAGCTCCTATAATTCACCCCTCCACTTT.

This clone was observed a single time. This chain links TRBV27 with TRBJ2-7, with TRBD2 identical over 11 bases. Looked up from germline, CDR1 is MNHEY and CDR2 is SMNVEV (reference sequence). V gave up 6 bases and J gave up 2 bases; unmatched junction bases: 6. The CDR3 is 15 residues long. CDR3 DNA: TGTGCCAGCAGACCGGGACTAGCGGAAACCTACGAGCAGTACTTC. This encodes CASRPGLAETYEQYF.

CDR3 loop: CASRPWASSYEQYF. The CDR3 DNA is TGTGCCAGCCGCCCTTGGGCGAGCTCCTACGAGCAGTACTTC. The chain joins TRBV27 to TRBJ2-7, with D unresolved. Per germline, CDR1 MNHEY and CDR2 SMNVEV (reference sequence). Deletions cut 8 bases from V and 0 bases from J, with 14 bases between. The CDR3 contains 14 residues.

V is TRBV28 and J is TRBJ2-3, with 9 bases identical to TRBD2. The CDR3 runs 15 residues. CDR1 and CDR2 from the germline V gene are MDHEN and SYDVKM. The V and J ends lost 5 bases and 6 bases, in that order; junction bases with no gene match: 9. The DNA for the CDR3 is TGTGCCAGCAGTCCGAGCGGGGGGAGTTGGGATACGCAGTATTTT. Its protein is CASSPSGGSWDTQYF.